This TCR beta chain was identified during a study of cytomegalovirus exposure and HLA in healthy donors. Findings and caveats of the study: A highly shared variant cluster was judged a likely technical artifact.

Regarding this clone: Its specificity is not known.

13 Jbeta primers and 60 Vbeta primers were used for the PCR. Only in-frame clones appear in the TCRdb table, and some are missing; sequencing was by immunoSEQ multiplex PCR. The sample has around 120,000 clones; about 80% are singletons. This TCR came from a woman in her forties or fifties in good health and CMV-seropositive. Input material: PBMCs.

CDR3 sequence (DNA): TGTGCCAGCAGCAAAGGTGTCGGTTACGGGCAGTACTTC. Translation gives CASSKGVGYGQYF. The chain links TRBV21-1 to TRBJ2-7; the D call of TRBD2 is as the table states it, not checked on the DNA. TRBV21-1 is a pseudogene segment. The CDR3 contains 13 residues.